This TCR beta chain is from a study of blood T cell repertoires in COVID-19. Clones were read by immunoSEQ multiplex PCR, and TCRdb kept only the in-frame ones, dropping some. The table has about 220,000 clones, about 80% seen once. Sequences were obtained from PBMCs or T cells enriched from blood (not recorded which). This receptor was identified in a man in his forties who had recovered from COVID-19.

DNA of the CDR3: TGCGCCAGCAGCTTGCTCCTAGCGGGCGACGGGGAGCTGTTTTTT. Amino acids: CASSLLLAGDGELFF. The chain recombines TRBV5-1 with TRBJ2-2, with TRBD2 identical over 8 bases. Trimming removed 1 base from V and 7 bases from J; junction bases left unmatched: 6. In germline, CDR1 is SGHRS, CDR2 YFSETQ. The CDR3 sequence is 15 residues long.